The rows below give T cell receptor beta chains drawn from one sample of a study of tumor-infiltrating lymphocytes in primary liver carcinoma. Each CDR3 protein is one row after TCRdb ran MiXCR on the multiplex PCR reads. The sample lists 20,000 or so distinct CDR3 sequences; about 84% were seen once. Sequences were obtained from liver tumor tissue from sampling region 2. These receptors were obtained from a woman between 25 and 40 years old with primary liver carcinoma and hepatitis B virus infection. Each CDR3 is given with its conserved first and last residue. The order of the fields is clone size, V gene, D gene, J gene, CDR3 protein, CDR3 DNA. A D gene is named only where the DNA matches it firmly. Some rows mark clone size as missing; the rest say once, few, many or name a class of expanded clone.

size: -
V: TRBV10-3
D: -
J: TRBJ2-5
CDR3: CAFSESSIRQETQYF
DNA: TGTGCCTTCAGTGAGTCGTCTATCAGACAAGAGACCCAGTACTTC

size: -
V: TRBV12-3/TRBV12-4
D: -
J: TRBJ2-3
CDR3: CASNSPPPSTDTQYF
DNA: TGTGCCAGCAACTCTCCCCCTCCTAGCACAGATACGCAGTATTTT

size: -
V: TRBV29-1
D: -
J: TRBJ1-1
CDR3: CSVETRSIEPLF
DNA: TGCAGCGTCGAGACAAGGAGCATTGAACCTTTGTTT

size: few
V: TRBV5-4
D: TRBD2
J: TRBJ2-3
CDR3: CASGANRGLGGTQYF
DNA: TGTGCCAGCGGCGCGAATCGGGGACTAGGAGGTACGCAGTATTTT

size: -
V: TRBV5-1
D: TRBD1
J: TRBJ1-6
CDR3: CANSRQGGLSVLHF
DNA: TGCGCCAACAGCCGACAGGGGGGACTCTCTGTCCTCCACTTT

size: -
V: TRBV6-2/TRBV6-3
D: -
J: TRBJ2-3
CDR3: CASGYSIARGTILF
DNA: TGCGCCAGCGGTTACTCGATAGCGCGGGGCACTATTCTTTTT

size: -
V: TRBV29-1
D: -
J: TRBJ2-1
CDR3: CSAIKDHNEQFF
DNA: TGCAGCGCCATAAAGGACCACAATGAGCAGTTCTTC

size: -
V: TRBV11-2
D: -
J: TRBJ1-1
CDR3: CPSSLLWAGTEALF
DNA: TGTCCCAGTAGCTTATTATGGGCCGGCACTGAAGCTTTATTT

size: -
V: TRBV11-2
D: -
J: TRBJ1-2
CDR3: CASSPQGGDWCYGYTF
DNA: TGTGCCAGCAGCCCACAAGGCGGGGATTGGTGTTATGGCTACACCTTC

size: -
V: TRBV4-1
D: -
J: TRBJ1-3
CDR3: CASSQDHWMRNTIYF
DNA: TGCGCCAGCAGCCAAGACCACTGGATGCGAAACACCATATATTTT

size: -
V: TRBV5-4
D: -
J: TRBJ1-2
CDR3: CASSPFHDYDHTF
DNA: TGTGCCAGCAGCCCGTTCCACGACTATGACCACACCTTC

size: few
V: TRBV4-3
D: -
J: TRBJ2-6
CDR3: CTSSQESSEIGSGANVLTF
DNA: TGCACCAGCAGCCAAGAGAGTAGCGAGATAGGCTCAGGGGCCAACGTCCTAACTTTC

size: -
V: TRBV4-3
D: -
J: TRBJ2-1
CDR3: CASSQDAGSSYDEQFF
DNA: TGCGCCAGTAGCCAAGATGCGGGAAGTTCCTACGATGAGCAGTTCTTC

size: -
V: TRBV6-5
D: TRBD1
J: TRBJ2-2
CDR3: CASSPQTGFTRELFF
DNA: TGTGCCAGCAGTCCGCAGACAGGGTTCACCAGGGAGCTGTTTTTC

size: -
V: TRBV4-1
D: TRBD1
J: TRBJ2-7
CDR3: CASSLTGVNSYWQYF
DNA: TGCGCTAGCAGCCTAACAGGGGTTAACTCCTACTGGCAGTACTTC

size: -
V: TRBV11-2
D: -
J: TRBJ2-7
CDR3: CVSSLDSNYEQYF
DNA: TGTGTCAGCAGCTTAGACTCGAACTACGAGCAATACTTC

size: -
V: TRBV11-1
D: -
J: TRBJ2-7
CDR3: CASSLVTPSYEQYF
DNA: TGCGCCAGCAGCTTAGTGACGCCCTCCTACGAGCAGTACTTC

size: -
V: TRBV7-8
D: -
J: TRBJ2-1
CDR3: CANIYWGSRDNEQFF
DNA: TGTGCCAACATCTACTGGGGTTCTAGAGACAATGAGCAGTTCTTC